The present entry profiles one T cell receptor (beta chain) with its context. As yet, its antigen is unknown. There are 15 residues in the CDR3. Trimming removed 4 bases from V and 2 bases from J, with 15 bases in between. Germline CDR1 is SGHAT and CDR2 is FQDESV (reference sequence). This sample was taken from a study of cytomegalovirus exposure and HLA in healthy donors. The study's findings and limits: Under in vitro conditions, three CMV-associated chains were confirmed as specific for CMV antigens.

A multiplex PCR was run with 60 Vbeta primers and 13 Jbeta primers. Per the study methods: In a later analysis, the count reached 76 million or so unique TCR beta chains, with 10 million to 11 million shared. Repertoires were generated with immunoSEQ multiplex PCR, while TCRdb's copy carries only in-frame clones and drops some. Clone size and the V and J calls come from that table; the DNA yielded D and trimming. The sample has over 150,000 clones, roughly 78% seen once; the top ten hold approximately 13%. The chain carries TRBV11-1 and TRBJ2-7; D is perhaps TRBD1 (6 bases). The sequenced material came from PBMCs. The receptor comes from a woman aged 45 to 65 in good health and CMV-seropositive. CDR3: CASSSPRDTPYEQYF. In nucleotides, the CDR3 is TGTGCCAGCAGCTCCCCCCGGGACACCCCCTACGAGCAGTACTTC.